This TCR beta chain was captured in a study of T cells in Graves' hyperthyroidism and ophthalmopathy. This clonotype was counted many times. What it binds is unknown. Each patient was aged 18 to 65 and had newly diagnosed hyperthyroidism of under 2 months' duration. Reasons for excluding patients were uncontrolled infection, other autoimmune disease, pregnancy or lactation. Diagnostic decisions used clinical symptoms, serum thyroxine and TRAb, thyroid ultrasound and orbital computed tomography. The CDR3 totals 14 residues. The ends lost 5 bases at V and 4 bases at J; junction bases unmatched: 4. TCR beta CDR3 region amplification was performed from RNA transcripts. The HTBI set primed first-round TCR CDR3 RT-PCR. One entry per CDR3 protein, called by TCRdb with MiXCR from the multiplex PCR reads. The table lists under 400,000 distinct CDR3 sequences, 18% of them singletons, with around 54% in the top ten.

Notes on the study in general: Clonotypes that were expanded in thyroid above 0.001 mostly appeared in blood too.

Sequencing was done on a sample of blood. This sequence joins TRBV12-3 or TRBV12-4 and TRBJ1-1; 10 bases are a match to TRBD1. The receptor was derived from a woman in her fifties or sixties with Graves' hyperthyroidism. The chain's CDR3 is CASSKWTGGTEAFF. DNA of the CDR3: TGTGCCAGCAGTAAATGGACAGGGGGCACTGAAGCTTTCTTT.